This T cell receptor (beta chain) originates from a study of ipilimumab plus nivolumab after autologous stem cell transplantation. Assay: immunoSEQ multiplex PCR; the TCRdb copy retains only in-frame clones and omits some. This table has 12,000 or so clones, roughly 75% appearing once. The CDR3 is 14 residues long. V was cut by 4 bases and J by 3 bases, with 14 bases left in between. Germline V gene lookup returns CDR1 SGDLS and CDR2 YYNGEE. Patients got ipilimumab 1 mg/kg beginning 14 to 28 days post-transplant. This chain uses TRBV9 with TRBJ2-7; D ambiguous. This clonotype was sampled from a male donor with multiple myeloma. Sequencing was performed on PBMCs, taken in a trial of ipilimumab plus nivolumab as post-transplant consolidation. CDR3 bases: TGTGCCAGCAGCTTGATCTCGGGCGGCTACGAGCAGTACTTC. This codes for CASSLISGGYEQYF.